What follows describes a single TCR beta chain. This sample was included in a study of blood T cell repertoires in COVID-19. About the study: Samples representing acute and convalescent COVID-19 were sourced from the United States, Italy and Spain. The cDNA or gDNA used as material had been derived from T cells, B-cell-depleted T cells, or PBMCs.

CDR1 is MDHEN and CDR2 is SYDVKM in the germline V gene. This CDR3 comprises 14 residues. V lost 7 bases, J lost 0 bases, and 9 bases lay in between. TCRdb's table, derived via immunoSEQ multiplex PCR, lists solely in-frame clones and lacks some. This table has around 150,000 clones, roughly 85% appearing once. The V gene is TRBV28, the J gene TRBJ2-2, with a tentative D call TRBD1 (5 bases). The sequence was collected from an older man with acute or convalescent COVID-19. The sequencing input was peripheral blood. Written as DNA, the CDR3 is TGTGCCAGCATCGACAGCGCGAACACCGGGGAGCTGTTTTTT. It is translated as CASIDSANTGELFF.